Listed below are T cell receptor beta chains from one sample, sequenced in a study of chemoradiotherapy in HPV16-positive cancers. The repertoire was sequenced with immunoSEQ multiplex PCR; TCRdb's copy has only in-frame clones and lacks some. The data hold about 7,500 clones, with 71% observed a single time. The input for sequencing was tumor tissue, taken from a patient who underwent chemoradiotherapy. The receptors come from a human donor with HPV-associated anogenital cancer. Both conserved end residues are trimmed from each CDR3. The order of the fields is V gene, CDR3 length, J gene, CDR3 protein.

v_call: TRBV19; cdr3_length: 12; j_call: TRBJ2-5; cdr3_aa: ASSPTGRGETQY
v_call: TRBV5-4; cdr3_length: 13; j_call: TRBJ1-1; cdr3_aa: ASSLGWNMNTEAF
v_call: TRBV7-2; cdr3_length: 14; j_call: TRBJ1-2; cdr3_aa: ASSLYVLRVSDGYT
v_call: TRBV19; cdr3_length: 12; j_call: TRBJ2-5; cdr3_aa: ASSARQGAETQY
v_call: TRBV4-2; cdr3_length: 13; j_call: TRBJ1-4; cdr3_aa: ASSQDLGEREKLF
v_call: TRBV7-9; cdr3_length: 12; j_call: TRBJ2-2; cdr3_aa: AITGTANTGELF
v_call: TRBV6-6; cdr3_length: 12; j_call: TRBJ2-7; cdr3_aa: ASSILAGGSEQY
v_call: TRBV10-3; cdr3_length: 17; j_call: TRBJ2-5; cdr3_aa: AISESVGSGRQIQETQY
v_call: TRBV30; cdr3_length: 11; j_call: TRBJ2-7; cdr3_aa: AWTRSGAWEQY
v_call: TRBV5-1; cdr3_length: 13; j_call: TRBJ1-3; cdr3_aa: ASSVGPSSGNTIY
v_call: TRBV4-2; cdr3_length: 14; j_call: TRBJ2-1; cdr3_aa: ASSQDRSNWGNEQF
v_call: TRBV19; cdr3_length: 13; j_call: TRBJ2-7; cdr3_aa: ASSASGTGGYEQY
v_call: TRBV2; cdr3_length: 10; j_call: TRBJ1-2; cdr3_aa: ASSEQQGGYT
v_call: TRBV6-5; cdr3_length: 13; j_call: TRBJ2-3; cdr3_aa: ATTHRRVSTDTQY
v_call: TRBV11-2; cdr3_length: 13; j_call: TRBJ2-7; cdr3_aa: ASSLQGQGSEEQY
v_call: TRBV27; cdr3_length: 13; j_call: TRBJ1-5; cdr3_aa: ASRQMGQGGQPQH
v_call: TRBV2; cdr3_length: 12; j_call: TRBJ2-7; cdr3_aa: ASREGTGTGEQY
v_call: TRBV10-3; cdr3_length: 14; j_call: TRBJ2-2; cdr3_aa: AIRPGQGRGLGELF
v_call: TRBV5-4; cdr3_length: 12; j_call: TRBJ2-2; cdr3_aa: ASSSPVGTGELF